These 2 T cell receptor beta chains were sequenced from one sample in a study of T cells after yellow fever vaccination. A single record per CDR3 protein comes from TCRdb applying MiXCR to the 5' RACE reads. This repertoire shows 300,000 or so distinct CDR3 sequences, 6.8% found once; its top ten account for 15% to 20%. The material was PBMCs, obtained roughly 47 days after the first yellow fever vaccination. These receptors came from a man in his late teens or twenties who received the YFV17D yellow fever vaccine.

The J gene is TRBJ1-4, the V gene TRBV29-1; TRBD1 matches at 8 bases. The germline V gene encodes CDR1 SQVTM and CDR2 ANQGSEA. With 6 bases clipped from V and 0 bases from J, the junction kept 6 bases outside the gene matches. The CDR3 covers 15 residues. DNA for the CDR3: TGCAGCGTCGCCGGGACAGGCTCAACTAATGAAAAACTGTTTTTT. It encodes CSVAGTGSTNEKLFF. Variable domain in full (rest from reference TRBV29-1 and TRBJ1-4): SAVISQKPSRDICQRGTSLTIQCQVDSQVTMMFWYRQQPGQSLTLIATANQGSEATYESGFVIDKFPISRPNLTFSTLTVSNMSPEDSSIYLCSVAGTGSTNEKLFFGSGTQLSVL.

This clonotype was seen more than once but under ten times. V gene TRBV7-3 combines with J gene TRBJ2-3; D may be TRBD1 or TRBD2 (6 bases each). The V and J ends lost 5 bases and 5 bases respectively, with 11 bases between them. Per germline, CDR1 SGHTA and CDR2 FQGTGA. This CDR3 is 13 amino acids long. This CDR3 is CASSVQGGDTQYF. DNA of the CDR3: TGTGCCAGCAGCGTACAGGGAGGAGATACGCAGTATTTT.